The sequence of this T cell receptor beta chain was determined in a study of cytomegalovirus exposure and HLA in healthy donors. This clone was counted a single time. TCRdb keeps only in-frame clones here, not all; method: immunoSEQ multiplex PCR. The sample consists of some 90,000 clones, roughly 87% of them appearing once. Germline-derived CDR1 and CDR2 are MRHNA and SNTAGT. This CDR3 region has 13 residues. V gave up 3 bases and J gave up 4 bases, with 8 bases separating them. The J gene is TRBJ2-3, the V gene TRBV6-4; D unclear. This receptor was obtained from a young man in good health and CMV-seropositive. The sample was PBMCs. The DNA of the CDR3 is TGTGCCAGCAGTGAGGTTTCAGCAGATACGCAGTATTTT. Translation gives CASSEVSADTQYF.